Each of the 30 T cell receptor beta chains below was sequenced from the same sample in a study of shared clonotypes between healthy human individuals. Sequenced by immunoSEQ multiplex PCR; TCRdb stores in-frame clones only, minus some. The sample records about 2.1 million clones, 93% being singletons. Naivety among CD8 cells was defined by CD45RO negativity and positive CCR7 selection, thereby excluding terminally differentiated effector memory CD45RA+ cells. The material sequenced was naive CD8+ T cells from PBMCs. Receptors originate from a man between 18 and 29 years old in good health. Some clones in this sample may be carry-over from other donors' samples.

The gene calls are TRBV5-1 and TRBJ1-4, with D unresolved. In germline, CDR1 is SGHRS, CDR2 YFSETQ. V shed 5 bases and J shed 7 bases, with 6 bases lying between them. The CDR3 covers 11 residues. CDR3 in amino acids: CASRAGEKLFF. The DNA of the CDR3 is TGCGCCAGCAGGGCGGGTGAAAAACTGTTTTTT.

The sample holds a few counts of this clone. This chain connects TRBV11-2 to TRBJ1-3; D not certain. The CDR3 contains 14 residues. The V gene lost 5 bases and the J gene lost 4 bases, with 12 bases spanning the gap. Germline values: CDR1 SGHAT, CDR2 FQNNGV. The CDR3 is CASSRPGHGNTIYF. The CDR3 DNA follows: TGTGCCAGCAGCCGCCCCGGCCACGGAAACACCATATATTTT.

The J gene is TRBJ2-2, the V gene TRBV28; TRBD1 might be the D (6 bases). Germline V gives CDR1 MDHEN, CDR2 SYDVKM. V was shortened by 2 bases and J by 7 bases, with 8 bases between the two germline ends. The CDR3 consists of 13 residues. The CDR3 sequence: CASSLQQGGELFF. The CDR3, as DNA: TGTGCCAGCAGTTTACAACAGGGCGGGGAGCTGTTTTTT. Full variable domain (rest looked up from reference TRBV28 and TRBJ2-2): DVKVTQSSRYLVKRTGEKVFLECVQDMDHENMFWYRQDPGLGLRLIYFSYDVKMKEKGDIPEGYSVSREKKERFSLILESASTNQTSMYLCASSLQQGGELFFGEGSRLTVL.

This clone was counted once. The rearrangement uses TRBV28 and TRBJ2-1; 11 nucleotides line up with TRBD2. The V and J ends lost 6 bases and 4 bases, in that order; junction bases with no gene match: 5. Germline V gives CDR1 MDHEN, CDR2 SYDVKM. The CDR3 has 15 residues. The CDR3 coding sequence is TGTGCCAGCAGGCCGACTAGCGGGGTTTACAATGAGCAGTTCTTC. It yields the protein CASRPTSGVYNEQFF.

The chain couples TRBV27 to TRBJ2-7; D is undetermined. The CDR3 sequence is 15 residues long. Trimming shortened V by 6 bases and J by 0 bases, and 15 bases separated the two germline ends. The V gene's germline CDR1 is MNHEY and CDR2 SMNVEV (reference sequence). CDR3 loop: CASRLQGPSSYEQYF. The CDR3, as DNA: TGTGCCAGCAGGCTTCAAGGGCCCAGCTCCTACGAGCAGTACTTC.

J is TRBJ1-1 and V is TRBV4-1; unclear D gene. Germline assignment: CDR1 MGHRA and CDR2 YSYEKL. V was trimmed by 1 base and J by 0 bases, leaving 9 bases between them. This CDR3 is built from 15 residues. The CDR3 is CASSQGPQMNTEAFF. For the CDR3, the DNA is TGCGCCAGCAGCCAAGGCCCGCAGATGAACACTGAAGCTTTCTTT.

The chain joins TRBV21-1 to TRBJ2-1; the table names TRBD2, a call not compared with the DNA. TRBV21-1 is shown as a pseudogene. The CDR3 sequence is 19 residues long. CDR3 sequence reads: CASSKLNKFGSDSYNEQFF. The CDR3 DNA reads TGTGCCAGCAGCAAATTAAACAAATTTGGGAGCGACTCCTACAATGAGCAGTTCTTC.

For the CDR3, the DNA is TGTGCCAGCAGCTTAGCTTCGCGGCAGGGGATGAACACTGAAGCTTTCTTT. It translates to CASSLASRQGMNTEAFF. This sequence joins TRBV11-2 and TRBJ1-1; maybe TRBD1 (6 bases). Germline CDR1 is SGHAT and CDR2 is FQNNGV. This CDR3 has 17 amino acids. V lost 1 base to trimming and J lost 0 bases, with 15 bases between them.

The J gene is TRBJ2-1, the V gene TRBV27, with no clear D. The V gene lost 2 bases and the J gene lost 6 bases, with 8 bases spanning the gap. CDR3 size: 13 residues. Germline CDR1 reads MNHEY; CDR2 reads SMNVEV (reference sequence). CDR3 sequence: CASSLGWANEQFF. The DNA for the CDR3 is TGTGCCAGCAGTTTAGGGTGGGCCAATGAGCAGTTCTTC.

This clone was observed a single time. The chain uses TRBV29-1 and TRBJ2-7; TRBD2 agrees at 9 bases. This CDR3 is 13 amino acids long. Germline V gives CDR1 SQVTM, CDR2 ANQGSEA. The J segment lost 6 bases and the V segment lost 3 bases, leaving 6 bases of the junction unmatched. The CDR3 nucleotides are TGCAGCGTTGATCCAGCGGGAGGAGGCGAGCAGTACTTC. Residues: CSVDPAGGGEQYF.

A single count supports this clone. The chain couples TRBV6-1 to TRBJ1-1, with D possibly TRBD1 on 5 matching bases. Germline V gene lookup returns CDR1 MNHNS and CDR2 SASEGT. The CDR3 consists of 17 residues. V dropped 2 bases and J dropped 1 base, with 17 bases sitting between them. The CDR3 sequence is CASSESMTVIGNTEAFF. The CDR3 bases are TGTGCCAGCAGTGAAAGTATGACAGTCATTGGGAACACTGAAGCTTTCTTT.

Only one count was recorded for this clone. The V and J genes are TRBV7-9 and TRBJ2-5; perhaps D is TRBD1 or TRBD2 (5 bases each). The CDR3 runs to 14 residues. The germline CDR1 and CDR2 sequences are SEHNR and FQNEAQ (reference sequence). The V gene lost 2 bases and the J gene lost 5 bases, with 12 bases spanning the gap. As DNA, the CDR3 is TGTGCCAGCAGCTTAAGTGAGGGACGGGAGACCCAGTACTTC. Translation: CASSLSEGRETQYF.

The J gene is TRBJ2-4, the V gene TRBV4-1; possibly TRBD1 or TRBD2 for D (5 bases each). The germline CDR1 and CDR2 sequences are MGHRA and YSYEKL. This CDR3 region has 15 residues. Trimming removed 0 bases at V and 7 bases at J, with 13 bases between. CDR3 sequence reads: CASSQDRGGNNIQYF. CDR3 DNA: TGCGCCAGCAGCCAAGATCGGGGCGGTAACAACATTCAGTACTTC.

J is TRBJ1-5 and V is TRBV11-3; D gene ambiguous. CDR1 and CDR2 from the germline V gene are SGHNT and YENEEA. This CDR3 region has 9 residues. The V end was cut by 9 bases, the J end by 7 bases, with 4 bases between. CDR3 sequence: CARRQPQHF. In DNA, the CDR3 is TGTGCCAGAAGACAGCCCCAGCATTTT.

The chain employs TRBV7-9 and TRBJ2-1; 7 bases map to TRBD2. The CDR3 is 15 amino acids. V lost 4 bases, J lost 3 bases, and 6 bases stayed unmatched. The germline CDR1 and CDR2 sequences are SEHNR and FQNEAQ (reference sequence). This CDR3 is CASSWASGGYNEQFF. CDR3 DNA: TGTGCCAGCAGCTGGGCTAGCGGAGGCTACAATGAGCAGTTCTTC.

The chain uses TRBV5-1 and TRBJ1-2; possible D gene TRBD1, 6 bases. The V gene's germline CDR1 is SGHRS and CDR2 YFSETQ. Trimming pared 0 bases from V and 8 bases from J, leaving 11 bases between. The CDR3 has 13 residues. Here the CDR3 DNA reads TGCGCCAGCAGCTTGGAAACAGGGTCCGGCTACACCTTC. This codes for CASSLETGSGYTF.

The chain has TRBV27 and TRBJ1-2; TRBD1 is a possible D gene (6 bases). This CDR3 has 14 amino acids. Trimming stripped 8 bases from V and 7 bases from J, with 20 bases between. In germline, CDR1 is MNHEY, CDR2 SMNVEV (reference sequence). CDR3 residues: CASGVGGGYGGYTF. In nucleotides, the CDR3 is TGTGCCAGCGGCGTGGGAGGGGGGTATGGTGGCTACACCTTC.

With respect to this clone: One end of the junction varies from germline; a read error may be responsible. The gene calls are TRBV2 and TRBJ1-2, with 7 bases lining up with TRBD1. CDR3 length: 14 residues. The germline CDR1 and CDR2 sequences are SNHLY and FYNNEI. CDR3 sequence reads: CASISRGGTALWAF. The CDR3, as DNA: TGTGCCAGCATCTCAAGAGGGGGGACAGCTCTTTGGGCCTTC.

This chain connects TRBV19 to TRBJ1-5; D is unclear. The V gene lost 6 bases and the J gene lost 0 bases, with 15 bases spanning the gap. CDR1 LNHDA and CDR2 SQIVND come from the germline V gene (reference sequence). The CDR3 is 16 residues long. Written as DNA, the CDR3 is TGTGCCAGTAGGAGAGTCGCCATCCATAGCAATCAGCCCCAGCATTTT. It specifies CASRRVAIHSNQPQHF.

This chain uses TRBV27 with TRBJ2-4; possibly TRBD2 for D (7 bases). The CDR3 extends over 13 amino acids. Germline CDR1 and CDR2: MNHEY and SMNVEV (reference sequence). Trimming took 5 bases from V and 6 from J, leaving 11 bases between them. The CDR3 nucleotides read TGTGCCAGCAGTCCCGGGGGGCGAAACATTCAGTACTTC. It encodes CASSPGGRNIQYF.

This CDR3 reads CASSSGRPGGYTF. The CDR3 bases are TGTGCCAGCAGTTCGGGACGCCCGGGGGGCTACACCTTC. The V call is TRBV27, the J call TRBJ1-2; possibly TRBD1 for D (5 bases). The V gene lost 4 bases and the J gene lost 8 bases, with 14 bases spanning the gap. The CDR3 is made up of 13 amino acids. CDR1 and CDR2 from the germline V gene are MNHEY and SMNVEV (reference sequence).

The chain employs TRBV4-3 and TRBJ1-4; D is uncertain. With 0 bases removed from V and 4 bases from J, the gap between germline ends came to 15 bases. CDR3 length: 17 amino acids. Germline V gene data show CDR1 as LGHNA and CDR2 as YSLEER. The CDR3 DNA sequence: TGCGCCAGCAGCCAAGAGGTCGCGGCTACTGATAATGAAAAACTGTTTTTT. Protein: CASSQEVAATDNEKLFF.

The J gene is TRBJ2-1, the V gene TRBV21-1; the tabulated D call, TRBD1, remains unverified against the DNA. TRBV21-1 has pseudogene status. This CDR3 spans 16 amino acids. The CDR3 loop is CASNQSLRTGGNEQFF. The CDR3 DNA is TGTGCCAGCAACCAAAGCCTCCGGACAGGGGGGAATGAGCAGTTCTTC.

The V gene is TRBV28, the J gene TRBJ1-2; 9 nucleotides align to TRBD1. With 4 bases clipped from V and 3 bases from J, the junction kept 6 bases outside the gene matches. CDR1 is MDHEN and CDR2 is SYDVKM in the germline V gene. The CDR3 length is 15 residues. CDR3 nucleotides: TGTGCCAGCAGTTCCCCGGGACAGGGAGACTATGGCTACACCTTC. It codes for CASSSPGQGDYGYTF.

This chain links TRBV18 with TRBJ1-2; D gene unclear. V lost 6 bases, J lost 4 bases, and 15 bases lay in between. The CDR3 has 14 amino acids. CDR1 and CDR2 from the germline V gene are KGHSH and LQKENI. The DNA of the CDR3 is TGTGCCAGCTCGACCGAGGTTTTGGGCTATGGCTACACCTTC. Translating it yields CASSTEVLGYGYTF.

The chain combines TRBV19 with TRBJ1-1; no firm D call. Germline CDR1 is LNHDA and CDR2 is SQIVND (reference sequence). The CDR3 totals 14 residues. Trimming left V 3 bases short and J 2 bases short, with 10 bases between. In DNA form, the CDR3 reads TGTGCCAGTAGTATGAGAGGAGACAACACTGAAGCTTTCTTT. Protein product: CASSMRGDNTEAFF.

The chain has TRBV6-1 and TRBJ2-7; weak D call: TRBD1 (5 bases). Germline V gene data show CDR1 as MNHNS and CDR2 as SASEGT. The CDR3 totals 14 residues. V lost 1 base and J lost 3, with 10 bases in between. CDR3 region: CASSEVGARYEQYF. Written as DNA, the CDR3 is TGTGCCAGCAGTGAAGTAGGGGCGCGCTACGAGCAGTACTTC.

This chain connects TRBV5-6 to TRBJ2-7; D call uncertain. Trimming took off 1 base at V and 7 bases at J, with 9 bases between the two ends. Germline lookup yields CDR1 SGHDT and CDR2 YYEEEE. The CDR3 spans 12 residues. The CDR3 spells CASSLPNGEQYF. The CDR3 bases are TGTGCCAGCAGCTTGCCGAACGGAGAGCAGTACTTC.

CDR3 sequence reads: CASSLTPSGIYEQYF. The CDR3, as DNA: TGTGCCAGCAGCTTAACCCCTAGCGGGATCTACGAGCAGTACTTC. The V call is TRBV7-9, the J call TRBJ2-7; 9 bases align to TRBD2. The germline V gene encodes CDR1 SEHNR and CDR2 FQNEAQ (reference sequence). The junction had 5 bases not matched to a gene; V was cut back by 2 bases and J by 3 bases. CDR3 length: 15 residues.

This clone was observed a single time. CDR3 amino acids: CASRTHPRGAGNTIYF. The CDR3 DNA sequence: TGTGCCAGTAGGACCCACCCGAGGGGAGCGGGAAACACCATATATTTT. The chain carries TRBV19 and TRBJ1-3; possibly TRBD1 for D (5 bases). Germline V gene lookup returns CDR1 LNHDA and CDR2 SQIVND (reference sequence). V lost 6 bases, J lost 4 bases, and 19 bases lay in between. The CDR3 loop spans 16 amino acids.